What follows describes a single T cell receptor (beta chain). The antigen is undetermined. Germline CDR1 SGHAT, CDR2 FQNNGV. Trimming removed 2 bases at V and 1 base at J, with 9 bases between. The CDR3 consists of 15 residues. TCRdb's copy holds only in-frame clones and misses some; the assay was immunoSEQ multiplex PCR. Of some 130,000 clones detected, approximately 90% appear once; the ten largest clones hold about a fifth. The sample is drawn from a study of T cell responses to AZD1222 COVID-19 vaccine. Study observations and caveats: Sampling that yielded the repertoires occurred only after the peak T cell response. Donors were mostly white British, more females; clonal diversity possibly underestimated.

The TCR comes from an adult in good health. The gene calls are TRBV11-2 and TRBJ1-3; D is unclear. Here the sequenced sample was peripheral blood, taken on day 0 of AZD1222 vaccination. The chain's CDR3 is CASSLLPQSGNTIYF. CDR3 DNA: TGTGCCAGCAGCTTACTCCCGCAGTCTGGAAACACCATATATTTT.